This T cell receptor beta chain was documented in a study of shared clonotypes between healthy human individuals. Some clones are missing from TCRdb's copy, which holds only in-frame ones; the method was immunoSEQ multiplex PCR. Found here are about 580,000 clones, 95% to 98% of them singletons; the top ten hold 0.3%. Positive CCR7 selection of CD45RO-negative cells yielded the naive CD8 cells, and terminally differentiated effector memory CD45RA+ cells were excluded. This CDR3 spans 14 amino acids. V lost 2 bases to trimming and J lost 3 bases; unmatched junction nucleotides: 2. Germline V lookup: CDR1 MNHEY, CDR2 SMNVEV (reference sequence).

The clonotype originates from a man aged 30 to 39 in good health. Sequencing was carried out using naive CD8+ T cells sorted from blood. The chain carries TRBV27 and TRBJ2-7; TRBD2 agrees at 9 bases. CDR3 in DNA: TGTGCCAGCAGTTTAAGCGGGAGGCTCTACGAGCAGTACTTC. It encodes CASSLSGRLYEQYF.